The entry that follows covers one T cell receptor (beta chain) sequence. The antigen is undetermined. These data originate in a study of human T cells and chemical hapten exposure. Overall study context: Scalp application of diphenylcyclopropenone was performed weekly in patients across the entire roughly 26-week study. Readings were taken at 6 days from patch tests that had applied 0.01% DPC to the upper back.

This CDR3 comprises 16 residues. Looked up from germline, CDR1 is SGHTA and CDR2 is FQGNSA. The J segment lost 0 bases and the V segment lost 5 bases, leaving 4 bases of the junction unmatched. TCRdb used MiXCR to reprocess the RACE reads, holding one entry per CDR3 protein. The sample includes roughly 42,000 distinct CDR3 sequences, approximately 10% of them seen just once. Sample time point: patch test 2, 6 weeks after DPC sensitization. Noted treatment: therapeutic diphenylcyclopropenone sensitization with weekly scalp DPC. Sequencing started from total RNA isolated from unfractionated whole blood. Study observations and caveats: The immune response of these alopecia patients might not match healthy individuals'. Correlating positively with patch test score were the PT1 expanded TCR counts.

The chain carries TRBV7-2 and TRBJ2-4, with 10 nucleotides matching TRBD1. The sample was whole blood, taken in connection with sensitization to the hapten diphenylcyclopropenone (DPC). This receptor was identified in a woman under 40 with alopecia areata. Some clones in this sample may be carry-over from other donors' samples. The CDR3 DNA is TGTGCCAGCAGCGCCCGACAGGGGGCAGCCAAAAACATTCAGTACTTC. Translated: CASSARQGAAKNIQYF. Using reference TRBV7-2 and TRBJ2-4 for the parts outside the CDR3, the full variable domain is GAGVSQSPSNKVTEKGKDVELRCDPISGHTALYWYRQSLGQGLEFLIYFQGNSAPDKSGLPSDRFSAERTGGSVSTLTIQRTQQEDSAVYLCASSARQGAAKNIQYFGAGTRLSVL.